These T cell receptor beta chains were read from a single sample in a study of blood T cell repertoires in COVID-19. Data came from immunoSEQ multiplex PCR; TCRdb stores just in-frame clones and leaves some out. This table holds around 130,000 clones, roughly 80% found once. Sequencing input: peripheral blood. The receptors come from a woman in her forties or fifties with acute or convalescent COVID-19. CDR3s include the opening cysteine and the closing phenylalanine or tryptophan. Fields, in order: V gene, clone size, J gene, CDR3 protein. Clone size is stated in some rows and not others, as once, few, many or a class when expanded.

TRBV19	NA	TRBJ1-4	CASSTGPSQGEKLFF
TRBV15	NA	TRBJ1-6	CATSRQTGSSYNSPLHF
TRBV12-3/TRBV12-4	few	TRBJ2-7	CASGTASYEQYF
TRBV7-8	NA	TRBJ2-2	CASSPRTGDGELFF
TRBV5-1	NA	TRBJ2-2	CASGSQGGNTGELFF
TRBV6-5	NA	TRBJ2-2	CASNRRGGIGGELFF
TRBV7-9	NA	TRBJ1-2	CASSLLQGKSGYTF
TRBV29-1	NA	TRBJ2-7	CSVSSGTGYEQYF
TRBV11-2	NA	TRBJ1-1	CASSLRFGVEAFF
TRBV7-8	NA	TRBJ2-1	CASSLAGLSYNEQFF
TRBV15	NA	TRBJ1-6	CATSSRVNSPLHF
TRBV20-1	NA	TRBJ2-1	CSASLTESSYNEQFF
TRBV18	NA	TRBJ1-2	CASSTGTGGYGYTF
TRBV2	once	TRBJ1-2	CASSELGRQDPYGYTF
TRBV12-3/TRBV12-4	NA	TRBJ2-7	CASRRDSSYEQYF
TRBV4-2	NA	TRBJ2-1	CASSQEGDRYNEQFF
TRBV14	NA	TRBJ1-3	CASARLTGNTIYF
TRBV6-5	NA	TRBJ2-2	CASRKRQTTGELFF
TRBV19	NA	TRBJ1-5	CASSPQTDRVGQPQHF
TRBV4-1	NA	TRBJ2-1	CASSQDPGGQYEQFF
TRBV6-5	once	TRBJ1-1	CATNNAGGTEAFF
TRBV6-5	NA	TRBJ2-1	CASTITSYNEQFF
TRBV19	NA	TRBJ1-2	CASSIPGKGFYGYTF
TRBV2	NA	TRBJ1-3	CASSEALGGLGNTIYF
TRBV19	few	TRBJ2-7	CASSIRPGTYEQYF
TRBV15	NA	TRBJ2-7	CATSRDIGQTYQQYF
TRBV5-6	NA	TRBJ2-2	CASSLQGARTNTGELFF
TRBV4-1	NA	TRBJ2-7	CASSQTSGVYYEQYF
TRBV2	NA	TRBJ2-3	CASSEGLGGGSDF
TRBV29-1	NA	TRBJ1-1	CSVVARWDTEAFF
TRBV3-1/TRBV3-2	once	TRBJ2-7	CASSQATRRGHEQYF